These 18 T cell receptor beta chains came from one sample sequenced in a study of cytomegalovirus exposure and HLA in healthy donors. Use of 60 Vbeta and 13 Jbeta primers characterized the PCR. Clones were sequenced by immunoSEQ multiplex PCR, and TCRdb holds only the in-frame ones, with some missing. The table lists some 100,000 clones, about 80% of them singletons. Sequencing was done on a sample of PBMCs. The origin of the receptors is a human donor in good health.

The rearrangement joins TRBV27 to TRBJ1-5, with 8 nucleotides matching TRBD1. This CDR3 has 17 residues. Germline-derived CDR1 and CDR2 are MNHEY and SMNVEV (reference sequence). Losses at the gene ends were 5 bases for V and 3 bases for J; bases not matched to a gene: 12. The CDR3 loop is CASSQLQTTGVNQPQHF. The CDR3 DNA reads TGTGCCAGCAGTCAACTACAAACGACAGGGGTCAATCAGCCCCAGCATTTT.

The chain links TRBV6-1 to TRBJ1-4; 9 bases map to TRBD1. J lost 11 bases, V lost 2 bases, and 15 bases had no gene match. The germline V gene has CDR1 MNHNS and CDR2 SASEGT. The CDR3 extends over 17 amino acids. The CDR3 coding sequence is TGTGCCAGCAGTGAATCGACGGGACAGGGAATTATGGGGAAACTGTTTTTT. As protein: CASSESTGQGIMGKLFF.

This clone appeared many times. The chain combines TRBV6-5 with TRBJ1-4, with TRBD1 as a possible D gene (6 bases). V lost 2 bases, J lost 5 bases, and 9 bases lay in between. The germline V gene has CDR1 MNHEY and CDR2 SVGAGI. The CDR3 is made up of 14 amino acids. The CDR3 nucleotides read TGTGCCAGCAGTTACACACAGGGAAATGAAAAACTGTTTTTT. It translates to CASSYTQGNEKLFF.

The V and J genes are TRBV2 and TRBJ2-3, with D possibly matching TRBD2 (5 bases). The V end lost 6 bases, the J end lost 5 bases, and 12 bases lay between the germline ends. CDR1 SNHLY and CDR2 FYNNEI come from the germline V gene. CDR3 length equals 13 residues. The CDR3 region is CASSEHGEDTQYF. In DNA, the CDR3 is TGTGCCAGCAGCGAACACGGGGAAGATACGCAGTATTTT.

The chain has TRBV10-3 and TRBJ2-1; a weak D match, TRBD1 (5 bases). The V end lost 4 bases, the J end lost 8 bases, and 12 bases lay between the germline ends. CDR1 is ENHRY, CDR2 SYGVKD, per germline. The CDR3 has 13 amino acids. The CDR3 sequence: CAISAPGWDEQFF. Written as DNA, the CDR3 is TGTGCCATCAGTGCGCCAGGGTGGGATGAGCAGTTCTTC.

The chain couples TRBV6-5 to TRBJ2-2, with 9 bases aligning to TRBD1. V lost 5 bases and J lost 6; bases outside the gene matches: 4. Germline values: CDR1 MNHEY, CDR2 SVGAGI. The CDR3 is 14 residues long. The CDR3 sequence: CASSAGQGPGELFF. The CDR3 DNA reads TGTGCCAGCAGTGCCGGACAGGGGCCCGGGGAGCTGTTTTTT.

The chain employs TRBV9 and TRBJ2-7, with 7 bases matching TRBD1. The V segment lost 1 base and the J segment 3 bases; nucleotides outside the gene matches: 10. Germline-derived CDR1 and CDR2 are SGDLS and YYNGEE. The CDR3 contains 16 residues. The DNA of the CDR3 is TGTGCCAGCAGCGTAAACCCGGTGGACAGGATCTACGAGCAGTACTTC. It is translated as CASSVNPVDRIYEQYF.

The gene calls are TRBV9 and TRBJ2-1; D perhaps matches TRBD2 (6 bases). The ends were cut back, 0 bases at V and 0 bases at J, with 13 bases in the middle. Germline-derived CDR1 and CDR2 are SGDLS and YYNGEE. CDR3 length equals 17 residues. CDR3 sequence (DNA): TGTGCCAGCAGCGTAGGGGCTAGCGTCAGCTCCTACAATGAGCAGTTCTTC. It codes for CASSVGASVSSYNEQFF.

V gene TRBV6-1 combines with J gene TRBJ1-1; D possibly corresponds to TRBD1 (6 bases). Germline V CDR1 and CDR2: MNHNS, SASEGT. CDR3 size: 13 residues. V was cut by 4 bases and J by 2 bases, with 8 bases left in between. The DNA for the CDR3 is TGTGCCAGCAGTGGACAGGCCAACACTGAAGCTTTCTTT. Residues: CASSGQANTEAFF.

This sequence joins TRBV5-6 and TRBJ2-3; D may be TRBD1 (6 bases). The CDR3 covers 15 residues. Germline V gene data show CDR1 as SGHDT and CDR2 as YYEEEE. Trimming took 3 bases from V and 3 from J, leaving 14 bases between them. CDR3 protein: CASSYDRQRTDTQYF. The DNA of the CDR3 is TGTGCCAGCAGCTATGACAGGCAGAGGACAGATACGCAGTATTTT.

The J gene is TRBJ2-7, the V gene TRBV2, with 8 bases identical to TRBD1. Trimming took 4 bases from V and 1 from J; bases not matched to a gene: 3. CDR1 is SNHLY, CDR2 FYNNEI, per germline. This CDR3 spans 14 amino acids. CDR3 nucleotide sequence: TGTGCCAGCAGTGCGGACAGGGTATCCTACGAGCAGTACTTC. Its translation: CASSADRVSYEQYF.

The V call is TRBV10-3, the J call TRBJ2-7; D possibly corresponds to TRBD1 (5 bases). The V end lost 9 bases, the J end lost 3 bases, and 24 bases lay between the germline ends. The CDR3 is 16 residues long. The germline V gene encodes CDR1 ENHRY and CDR2 SYGVKD. Here the CDR3 reads CAIQDGTATYYYEQYF. For the CDR3, the DNA is TGTGCCATACAGGACGGAACAGCCACATATTACTACGAGCAGTACTTC.

The V gene is TRBV5-8, the J gene TRBJ1-1; TRBD1 agrees at 9 bases. Germline V gene data show CDR1 as SGHTS and CDR2 as YDEGEE. J gave up 1 base and V 0 bases, and 7 bases lay outside the gene matches. CDR3 length: 17 residues. The CDR3 loop is CASSLVRDREGNTEAFF. DNA for the CDR3: TGTGCCAGCAGCTTGGTTCGGGACAGGGAGGGGAACACTGAAGCTTTCTTT.

CDR3 sequence: CASSRTGGVYEQYF. The CDR3 DNA reads as TGTGCCAGCAGCAGGACAGGGGGTGTCTACGAGCAGTACTTC. The chain uses TRBV2 and TRBJ2-7; 10 positions agree with TRBD1. This CDR3 has 14 residues. Unmatched junction bases numbered 5, after V lost 6 bases and J lost 3 bases. The germline V gene encodes CDR1 SNHLY and CDR2 FYNNEI.

The chain links TRBV4-1 to TRBJ2-5; 9 positions agree with TRBD1. J was trimmed by 5 bases and V by 5 bases; bases with no gene match: 6. Germline assignment: CDR1 MGHRA and CDR2 YSYEKL. The CDR3 loop spans 14 amino acids. The CDR3 nucleotides read TGCGCCAGCAGCAGGGACAGGGATCGGGAGACCCAGTACTTC. Translated: CASSRDRDRETQYF.

This clone was seen a few times. The chain joins TRBV7-6 to TRBJ1-1, with D possibly being TRBD1 (6 bases). CDR3 length: 13 amino acids. The germline V gene has CDR1 SGHVS and CDR2 FNYEAQ. V lost 5 bases to trimming and J lost 2 bases, with 9 bases between them. The CDR3 spells CASSVDSNTEAFF. CDR3 nucleotides: TGTGCCAGCAGCGTGGACAGTAACACTGAAGCTTTCTTT.

V and J are TRBV11-2 and TRBJ1-1; 8 bases agree with TRBD1. Trimming at V came to 5 bases and at J to 10 bases, leaving 12 bases not matched to a gene. This CDR3 contains 14 residues. CDR1 and CDR2 (germline): SGHAT, FQNNGV. This CDR3 is CASSLDPTGGTAFF. CDR3 nucleotide sequence: TGTGCCAGCAGCCTCGACCCCACAGGGGGAACAGCTTTCTTT.

The chain joins TRBV5-1 to TRBJ1-3; D uncertain. The germline CDR1 and CDR2 sequences are SGHRS and YFSETQ. Trimming took off 2 bases at V and 0 bases at J, with 12 bases between the two ends. This CDR3 spans 16 amino acids. CDR3 sequence reads: CASSLVPAASGNTIYF. The CDR3 DNA is TGCGCCAGCAGCTTAGTCCCGGCGGCCTCTGGAAACACCATATATTTT.